Presented here are 27 T cell receptor beta chains from one specimen sequenced in a study of Graves' ophthalmopathy and Graves' hyperthyroidism. TCR beta CDR3 regions were amplified from RNA transcripts. HTBI primers served in a first-round RT-PCR, which a second-round multiplex PCR followed. A single record per CDR3 protein comes from TCRdb applying MiXCR to the multiplex PCR reads. The table lists over a million distinct CDR3 sequences, about 38% of them singletons. Specimen: peripheral blood or thyroid tissue (not recorded which). Receptors originate from an adult man with Graves' hyperthyroidism.

This clonotype was observed many times. The J gene is TRBJ1-2, the V gene TRBV7-2, with D maybe TRBD1 (6 bases). The V gene's germline CDR1 is SGHTA and CDR2 FQGNSA. CDR3 length equals 13 residues. The V gene lost 3 bases and the J gene lost 7 bases, with 12 bases spanning the gap. In nucleotides, the CDR3 is TGTGCCAGCAGCTTGCCGGGGGCGGGTGGCTACACCTTC. Translating gives CASSLPGAGGYTF.

The sample holds many counts of this clonotype. The V call is TRBV7-6, the J call TRBJ1-6; a possible D gene is TRBD1 (5 bases). CDR1 is SGHVS and CDR2 is FNYEAQ in the germline V gene. Between the trimmed V and J ends, which lost 0 bases and 4 bases, there was a span of 10 bases. The CDR3 runs 16 residues. The CDR3 here is CASSLARGRYNSPLHF. CDR3 DNA: TGTGCCAGCAGCTTAGCCCGGGGCAGGTATAATTCACCCCTCCACTTT.

This clonotype showed up just a few times. The chain employs TRBV9 and TRBJ2-7; possibly TRBD2 for D (7 bases). V was cut by 0 bases and J by 3 bases, with 25 bases left in between. Germline-derived CDR1 and CDR2 are SGDLS and YYNGEE. The CDR3 extends over 19 amino acids. CDR3 bases: TGTGCCAGCAGCGTAGGACACCGGGACCTCCGCGGGGGCGACTACGAGCAGTACTTC. This encodes CASSVGHRDLRGGDYEQYF.

This clonotype was detected ten times or more. This sequence joins TRBV20-1 and TRBJ1-1; 7 bases fit TRBD1. In germline, CDR1 is DFQATT, CDR2 SNEGSKA (reference sequence). The CDR3 is 16 residues long. Unmatched junction bases numbered 8, after V lost 0 bases and J lost 1 base. The CDR3 DNA reads as TGCAGTGCTAGAGATGCCCAACGACAGGGGAACACTGAAGCTTTCTTT. As protein: CSARDAQRQGNTEAFF.

The sample holds a few counts of this clonotype. The chain combines TRBV2 with TRBJ2-7, with TRBD1 matching 8 bases. Germline V lookup: CDR1 SNHLY, CDR2 FYNNEI. This CDR3 spans 14 amino acids. The ends lost 8 bases at V and 3 bases at J; junction bases unmatched: 9. CDR3 bases: TGTGCCAGCGAACCGACAGGGGACTTCTACGAGCAGTACTTC. It specifies CASEPTGDFYEQYF.

A single count supports this clonotype. This may come from a read error, since a much larger clone is one base off. The chain joins TRBV20-1 to TRBJ1-5, with D possibly TRBD1 on 6 matching bases. The CDR3 consists of 15 residues. V dropped 6 bases and J dropped 1 base, with 16 bases sitting between them. CDR1 and CDR2 (germline): DFQATT, SNEGSKA (reference sequence). DNA of the CDR3: TGCAGTGCCAGCGACTTCCAGGGGAGCAATCAGCCCCAGCATTTT. This translates into CSASDFQGSNQPQHF.

The chain joins TRBV25-1 to TRBJ1-1; D possibly corresponds to TRBD1 (6 bases). CDR3 length: 16 residues. The germline V gene has CDR1 MGHDK and CDR2 SYGVNS. Trimming removed 0 bases from V and 4 bases from J, with 15 bases in between. CDR3 loop: CASSEYGGGRTTEAFF. The CDR3 DNA sequence: TGTGCCAGCAGTGAATATGGAGGGGGTAGGACCACTGAAGCTTTCTTT.

With respect to this clonotype: A read error may produce the germline difference seen at one junction end. V and J are TRBV18 and TRBJ2-7; TRBD2 agrees at 10 bases. CDR1 KGHSH and CDR2 LQKENI come from the germline V gene. The CDR3 has 18 amino acids. The DNA for the CDR3 is TGTGCTAGCTCACCGCCAGCGAACACCGGGACTAGCGTCTACGAGCAGTACTTC. This codes for CASSPPANTGTSVYEQYF.

The J gene is TRBJ1-1, the V gene TRBV19; D gene ambiguous. Per germline, CDR1 LNHDA and CDR2 SQIVND (reference sequence). This CDR3 has 13 residues. V shed 9 bases and J shed 1 base, with 12 bases lying between them. CDR3 nucleotides: TGTGCCAGAGGCCTACAAACGAACACTGAAGCTTTCTTT. It encodes CARGLQTNTEAFF.

V is TRBV5-1 and J is TRBJ2-7, with 12 bases fitting TRBD2. V lost 3 bases to trimming and J lost 2 bases; unmatched junction nucleotides: 3. The CDR3 runs to 15 residues. Germline values: CDR1 SGHRS, CDR2 YFSETQ. CDR3 DNA: TGCGCCAGCAGCTCAACTAGCGGGGGGCCCTACGAGCAGTACTTC. Translating it yields CASSSTSGGPYEQYF.

The table lists this clonotype with many counts. This chain joins TRBV5-8 and TRBJ1-2; TRBD1 is a possible D gene (5 bases). The CDR3 has 14 amino acids. CDR1 and CDR2 from the germline V gene are SGHTS and YDEGEE. The ends were cut back, 2 bases at V and 6 bases at J, with 14 bases in the middle. CDR3 sequence (DNA): TGTGCCAGCAGCTTTGGCAGGGCGGTCGATGGCTACACCTTC. Translated: CASSFGRAVDGYTF. Based on the CDR3 plus reference TRBV5-8 and TRBJ1-2, the full variable domain is EAGVTQSPTHLIKTRGQQATLRCSPISGHTSVYWYQQALGLGLQFLLWYDEGEERNRGNFPPRFSGRQFPNYSSELNVNALELEDSALYLCASSFGRAVDGYTFGSGTRLTVV.

This clonotype has ten or more counts. The chain employs TRBV19 and TRBJ2-5, with TRBD1 matching 11 bases. The trim removed 10 bases at V and 4 bases at J, leaving 8 bases unmatched. The CDR3 loop spans 14 amino acids. Germline V lookup: CDR1 LNHDA, CDR2 SQIVND (reference sequence). CDR3 DNA sequence: TGTGCCACCCAGGACAGGGGGCGTCGAGAGACCCAGTACTTC. Its translation is CATQDRGRRETQYF.

This clonotype has at least ten counts. CDR3 residues: CASSQRPGDGYTF. The CDR3 coding sequence is TGTGCCAGCAGCCAAAGGCCCGGGGATGGCTACACCTTC. The chain links TRBV14 to TRBJ1-2, with unresolved D. Germline values: CDR1 SGHDN, CDR2 FVKESK. This CDR3 has 13 residues. With 2 bases removed from V and 6 bases from J, the gap between germline ends came to 10 bases.

This chain links TRBV12-3 or TRBV12-4 with TRBJ1-1, with D unresolved. This CDR3 comprises 15 residues. V was clipped by 7 bases and J by 2 bases, with 17 bases between them. The CDR3 DNA reads TGTGCCAGCAAAAGGGCCCGAGAATTTAACACTGAAGCTTTCTTT. This encodes CASKRAREFNTEAFF.

Points on this clonotype: One end of the junction fails to match germline, which may point to a read error. This sequence joins TRBV20-1 and TRBJ2-2; possibly TRBD1 or TRBD2 for D (5 bases each). The germline V gene has CDR1 DFQATT and CDR2 SNEGSKA (reference sequence). The CDR3 loop spans 13 amino acids. CDR3 in amino acids: CSARRVNTGELYF. As DNA, the CDR3 is TGCAGTGCTCGCAGGGTTAACACCGGGGAGCTGTACTTC.

This clonotype showed up many times. The chain employs TRBV5-1 and TRBJ2-2; 8 bases map to TRBD1. CDR3 length: 15 amino acids. From germline, CDR1 is SGHRS and CDR2 YFSETQ. The junction had 3 bases not matched to a gene; V was cut back by 4 bases and J by 1 base. DNA for the CDR3: TGCGCCAGCAGCCCGGGACAGGAGAACACCGGGGAGCTGTTTTTT. As protein: CASSPGQENTGELFF.

This clonotype was picked up a small number of times. J is TRBJ2-5 and V is TRBV7-8; D ambiguous. With 5 bases removed from V and 4 bases from J, the gap between germline ends came to 14 bases. CDR3 length: 14 amino acids. Germline V gene lookup returns CDR1 SGHVS and CDR2 FQNEAQ. In DNA form, the CDR3 reads TGTGCCAGCAGCCCCCCTAGGGCCCGAGAGACCCAGTACTTC. It codes for CASSPPRARETQYF. Complete variable domain (other parts from reference TRBV7-8 and TRBJ2-5): GAGVSQSPRYKVAKRGQDVALRCDPISGHVSLFWYQQALGQGPEFLTYFQNEAQLDKSGLPSDRFFAERPEGSVSTLKIQRTQQEDSAVYLCASSPPRARETQYFGPGTRLLVL.

A remark on this clonotype: It may be a read error: a sequence one base away is much more abundant. This sequence joins TRBV7-9 and TRBJ2-7; TRBD2 is a possible D gene (6 bases). The germline CDR1 and CDR2 sequences are SEHNR and FQNEAQ (reference sequence). There are 16 residues in the CDR3. V was cut by 5 bases and J by 4 bases, with 21 bases left in between. The CDR3 DNA is TGTGCCAGCAGCCCCCCGATCCGGATGGGGAGGTACGAGCAGTACTTC. Translated, it gives CASSPPIRMGRYEQYF.

The chain is built from TRBV6-2 or TRBV6-3 and TRBJ1-1, with a tentative D call TRBD1 (5 bases). The CDR3 contains 12 residues. The germline CDR1 and CDR2 sequences are MNHEY and SVGEGT. V was pared by 5 bases and J by 11 bases, with 15 bases between. The CDR3 DNA follows: TGTGCCAGCAGTGACTACCCCCGGGGGGCTTTCTTT. As protein: CASSDYPRGAFF.

This clonotype was observed a few times. V and J are TRBV9 and TRBJ1-5, with D hard to call. Germline V gives CDR1 SGDLS, CDR2 YYNGEE. Trimming took 9 bases from V and 6 from J, leaving 34 bases between them. There are 19 residues in the CDR3. The CDR3 DNA reads as TGTGCCATCAGGTCCGGAATGAGGGCGGAACGCGCGGGGAGTCAGCCCCAGCATTTT. Translation: CAIRSGMRAERAGSQPQHF. Using reference TRBV9 and TRBJ1-5 for the parts outside the CDR3, the full variable domain is DSGVTQTPKHLITATGQRVTLRCSPRSGDLSVYWYQQSLDQGLQFLIQYYNGEERAKGNILERFSAQQFPDLHSELNLSSLELGDSALYFCAIRSGMRAERAGSQPQHFGDGTRLSIL.

In this sample, this clonotype turned up many times. The CDR3 reads CASSQRPKSLNSPLHF. Written as DNA, the CDR3 is TGTGCCAGCAGTCAGCGCCCGAAGAGCCTAAATTCACCCCTCCACTTT. The V call is TRBV12-3 or TRBV12-4, the J call TRBJ1-6; D uncertain. The CDR3 length is 16 residues. The V end lost 5 bases, the J end lost 7 bases, and 18 bases lay between the germline ends.

This clonotype was seen at least ten times. The genes are TRBV12-3 or TRBV12-4 and TRBJ1-5; D remains ambiguous. Trimming removed 5 bases at V and 9 bases at J, with 14 bases between. The CDR3 has 13 residues. Written as DNA, the CDR3 is TGTGCCAGCAGTCCGGGGAGCCTATCGCCCCAGCATTTT. It encodes CASSPGSLSPQHF.

This clonotype has just a few counts. One junction end disagrees with the germline gene, perhaps due to a read error. The V gene is TRBV12-3 or TRBV12-4, the J gene TRBJ1-1, with D uncertain. This CDR3 is 14 amino acids long. This chain's CDR3 is CASTTGVPDTEAFF. DNA of the CDR3: TGTGCCAGCACTACGGGCGTGCCCGACACTGAGGCTTTCTTT.

This chain connects TRBV7-2 to TRBJ2-7; a weak D match, TRBD2 (6 bases). The ends were cut back, 5 bases at V and 6 bases at J, with 20 bases in the middle. CDR3 length equals 15 residues. The V gene's germline CDR1 is SGHTA and CDR2 FQGNSA. The CDR3 nucleotides are TGTGCCAGCAGCCCAGAAGGAGGGCAGGGCGGCGAGCAGTACTTC. Protein: CASSPEGGQGGEQYF.

This clonotype was seen just once. The chain links TRBV20-1 to TRBJ1-6; TRBD1 matches 7 bases. The CDR3 is made up of 14 amino acids. Trimming removed 3 bases from V and 7 bases from J; junction bases left unmatched: 6. Germline CDR1 is DFQATT and CDR2 is SNEGSKA (reference sequence). The CDR3 region has the DNA TGCAGTGCTAGCCAGGGGGTCCGGAATTCACCCCTCCACTTT. This codes for CSASQGVRNSPLHF.

Ten or more counts support this clonotype. The chain links TRBV5-5 to TRBJ1-4, with D tentatively TRBD1 (5 bases). CDR3 size: 14 residues. V was trimmed by 3 bases and J by 5 bases, leaving 11 bases between them. Germline CDR1 SGHKS, CDR2 YYEKEE (reference sequence). The CDR3 DNA is TGTGCCAGCAGCTGGGGACCGGAGAATGAAAAACTGTTTTTT. Residues: CASSWGPENEKLFF.

This clonotype was detected many times. The rearrangement links TRBV7-9 to TRBJ2-7, with 9 bases that match TRBD1. CDR3 size: 15 residues. Germline CDR1 and CDR2: SEHNR and FQNEAQ (reference sequence). The junction had 11 bases not matched to a gene; V was cut back by 5 bases and J by 6 bases. DNA of the CDR3: TGTGCCAGCAGCCCTCCGGGACAGGGTCCCTTCGAGCAGTACTTC. This sequence encodes CASSPPGQGPFEQYF.